Here is one T cell receptor (beta chain) with its context. The antigen remains undetermined. Blood draws occurred at baseline, cycle 4 day 1, and cycle 7 day 1. The data belong to a study of OX40 agonist ivuxolimab in advanced cancers. For the study at large: Of the participants, 40% had some prior anti-PD-1, anti-PD-L1 or anti-CTLA-4 therapy, which was allowed. In three patients, partial responses were observed, one with hepatocellular carcinoma and two with cutaneous melanoma. Study results and caveats: The study found that CD8+ T cells averaged more expanded clones than CD4+.

Using immunoSEQ multiplex PCR, the repertoire was profiled, and TCRdb retains in-frame clones only, with some absent. The data show 90,000 to 120,000 clones, with approximately 90% seen just once and approximately 1.2% held by the top ten. This CDR3 has 15 amino acids. Germline values: CDR1 ENHRY, CDR2 SYGVKD. V dropped 7 bases and J dropped 7 bases, with 20 bases sitting between them. The source is an adult with an advanced solid tumor such as melanoma, head and neck, liver or kidney cancer. The chain recombines TRBV10-3 with TRBJ1-5, with D perhaps matching TRBD1 (5 bases). The source was CD4+ or CD8+ T cells sorted from blood, collected in a trial of the OX40 agonist ivuxolimab. DNA of the CDR3: TGTGCCATCAAAGATGACAGTACCGATAGCCAGCCCCAGCATTTT. Translated: CAIKDDSTDSQPQHF.